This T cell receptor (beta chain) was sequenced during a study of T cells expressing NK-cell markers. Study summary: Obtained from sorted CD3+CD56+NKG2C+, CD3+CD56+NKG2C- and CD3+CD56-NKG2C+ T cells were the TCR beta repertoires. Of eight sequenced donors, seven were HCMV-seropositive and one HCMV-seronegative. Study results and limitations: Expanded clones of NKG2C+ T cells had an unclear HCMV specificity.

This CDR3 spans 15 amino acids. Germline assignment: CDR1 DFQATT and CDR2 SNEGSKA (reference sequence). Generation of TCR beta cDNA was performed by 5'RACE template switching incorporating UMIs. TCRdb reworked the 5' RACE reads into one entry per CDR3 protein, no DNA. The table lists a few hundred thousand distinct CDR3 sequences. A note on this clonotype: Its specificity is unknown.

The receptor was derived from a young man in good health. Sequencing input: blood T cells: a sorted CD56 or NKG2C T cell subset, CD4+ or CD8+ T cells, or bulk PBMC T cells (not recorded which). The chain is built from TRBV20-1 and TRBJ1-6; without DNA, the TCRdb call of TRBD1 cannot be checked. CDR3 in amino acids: CSARVRDRANSPLHF.